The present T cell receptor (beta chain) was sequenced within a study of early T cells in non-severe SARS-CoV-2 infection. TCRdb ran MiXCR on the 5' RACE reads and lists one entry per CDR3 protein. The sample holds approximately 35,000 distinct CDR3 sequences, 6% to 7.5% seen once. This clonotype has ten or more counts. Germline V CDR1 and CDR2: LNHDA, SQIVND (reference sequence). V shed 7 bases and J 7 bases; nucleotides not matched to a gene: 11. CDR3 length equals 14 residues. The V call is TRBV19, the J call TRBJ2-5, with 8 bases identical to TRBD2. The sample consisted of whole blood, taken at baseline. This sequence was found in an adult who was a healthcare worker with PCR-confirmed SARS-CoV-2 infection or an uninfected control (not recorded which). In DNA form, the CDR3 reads TGTGCCAGTACGGCCAGCGGGAGTTACGGGACCCAGTACTTC. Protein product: CASTASGSYGTQYF. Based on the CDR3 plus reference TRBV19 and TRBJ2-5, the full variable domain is DGGITQSPKYLFRKEGQNVTLSCEQNLNHDAMYWYRQDPGQGLRLIYYSQIVNDFQKGDIAEGYSVSREKKESFPLTVTSAQKNPTAFYLCASTASGSYGTQYFGPGTRLLVL.